The 25 T cell receptor beta chains presented below share a single source sample, sequenced in a study of shared clonotypes between healthy human individuals. TCRdb's copy holds only in-frame clones and misses some; the assay was immunoSEQ multiplex PCR. The sample yields about 2.3 million clones, approximately 90% seen once. Sequences were obtained from naive CD4+ T cells from PBMCs. As to subset: CD45RA+ positively selected. The receptor source for this set is a man between 18 and 29 years old in good health. Some clones in this sample may be carry-over from other donors' samples.

V gene TRBV5-1 combines with J gene TRBJ1-1, with D hard to call. The germline V and J ends were trimmed by 3 bases and 8 bases, with 11 bases remaining between them. Germline V gene lookup returns CDR1 SGHRS and CDR2 YFSETQ. The CDR3 is 12 residues long. The CDR3 spells CASSSTLDEAFF. CDR3 in DNA: TGCGCCAGCAGCTCGACATTAGACGAAGCTTTCTTT.

As DNA, the CDR3 is TGTGCCAGTAGTATAGGGGCAGGATACGAGCAGTACTTC. Its protein product is CASSIGAGYEQYF. The chain is built from TRBV19 and TRBJ2-7; no clear D gene. Germline values: CDR1 LNHDA, CDR2 SQIVND (reference sequence). Trimming removed 1 base at V and 4 bases at J, with 8 bases between. This CDR3 has 13 amino acids.

The chain recombines TRBV7-9 with TRBJ2-7; 8 bases line up with TRBD2. This CDR3 is 14 amino acids long. Germline V gene data show CDR1 as SEHNR and CDR2 as FQNEAQ (reference sequence). With 4 bases clipped from V and 7 bases from J, the junction kept 9 bases outside the gene matches. The DNA for the CDR3 is TGTGCCAGCAGCTCAAGCGGGAGACTTGGGGAGCAGTACTTC. It specifies CASSSSGRLGEQYF.

In regard to this clone: A read error may account for a junction end that differs from germline. The chain recombines TRBV7-2 with TRBJ2-1; weak D call: TRBD2 (6 bases). Germline CDR1 and CDR2: SGHTA and FQGNSA. The CDR3 has 14 amino acids. CDR3 sequence reads: CASSLASGYNEQFF. The CDR3 DNA follows: TGTGCCAGCAGCCTAGCGTCGGGGTACAATGAGCAGTTCTTC.

This rearrangement joins TRBV18 to TRBJ2-7, with D uncertain. The CDR3 runs 14 residues. CDR1 is KGHSH and CDR2 is LQKENI in the germline V gene. Deletions cut 1 base from V and 1 base from J, with 8 bases between. As DNA, the CDR3 is TGTGCCAGCTCACCACAAAAACAGTCCTACGAGCAGTACTTC. It specifies CASSPQKQSYEQYF.

This clone is a singleton in its sample. The V call is TRBV6-1, the J call TRBJ1-4; perhaps TRBD1 as D (6 bases). Germline CDR1 and CDR2: MNHNS and SASEGT. Trimming removed 6 bases from V and 6 bases from J, with 11 bases in between. CDR3 length: 13 amino acids. The CDR3 protein is CASRTHRDEKLFF. CDR3 DNA: TGTGCCAGCAGAACCCACAGGGATGAAAAACTGTTTTTT.

J is TRBJ2-3 and V is TRBV18, with TRBD2 identical over 14 bases. CDR1 is KGHSH and CDR2 is LQKENI in the germline V gene. V was pared by 3 bases and J by 4 bases, with 9 bases of the junction left unmatched. The length of the CDR3 is 18 residues. CDR3 DNA: TGTGCCAGCTCACCTGATCACGTGGGACTAGCGGGAGCAGATACGCAGTATTTT. Its protein is CASSPDHVGLAGADTQYF.

Notes on this clone: A read error may produce the germline difference seen at one junction end. The V gene is TRBV4-3, the J gene TRBJ2-1; maybe TRBD1 (6 bases). Germline CDR1 reads LGHNA; CDR2 reads YSLEER. The CDR3 is 13 residues long. Here the CDR3 reads CASSQDRGLEGVF. The CDR3 DNA sequence: TGCGCCAGCAGCCAAGATCGCGGTCTTGAGGGGGTCTTC.

The chain uses TRBV6-5 and TRBJ1-1, with 7 bases identical to TRBD1. The ends lost 6 bases at V and 4 bases at J; junction bases unmatched: 11. CDR3 length: 15 residues. The V gene's germline CDR1 is MNHEY and CDR2 SVGAGI. The CDR3, as DNA: TGTGCCAGCAGGCGACAGGGCCACGCGGGCACTGAAGCTTTCTTT. It encodes CASRRQGHAGTEAFF.

The V gene is TRBV5-1, the J gene TRBJ2-3; TRBD1 matches at 7 bases. The length of the CDR3 is 14 residues. Germline assignment: CDR1 SGHRS and CDR2 YFSETQ. J lost 6 bases, V lost 2 bases, and 6 bases had no gene match. CDR3 loop: CASSFGRGFDTQYF. CDR3 DNA sequence: TGCGCCAGCAGCTTCGGCAGGGGGTTTGATACGCAGTATTTT.

This clone has only a few counts. This sample includes further DNA sequences coding for the same CDR3. The CDR3 sequence: CASSLTGFQPQHF. The CDR3 DNA reads TGCGCCAGCAGCTTGACGGGTTTTCAGCCCCAGCATTTT. The chain has TRBV5-1 and TRBJ1-5; D gene ambiguous. Germline-derived CDR1 and CDR2 are SGHRS and YFSETQ. The CDR3 contains 13 residues. V was pared by 1 base and J by 6 bases, with 8 bases between.

The rearrangement links TRBV18 to TRBJ2-7; 9 bases line up with TRBD1. Germline CDR1 KGHSH, CDR2 LQKENI. The CDR3 runs to 15 residues. J lost 9 bases, V lost 2 bases, and 11 bases had no gene match. CDR3 loop: CASSPGTGYLSGQYF. DNA for the CDR3: TGTGCCAGCTCACCAGGGACAGGGTATTTGAGTGGGCAGTACTTC.

This clone was recorded only once. CDR3 residues: CASSSVLRDRLTSGNTIYF. CDR3 DNA sequence: TGTGCCAGCAGCTCGGTTCTCCGGGACAGGTTGACATCTGGAAACACCATATATTTT. This chain uses TRBV13 with TRBJ1-3; 8 positions agree with TRBD1. Germline-derived CDR1 and CDR2 are PRHDT and FYEKMQ (reference sequence). This CDR3 comprises 19 residues. With 4 bases clipped from V and 1 base from J, the junction kept 15 bases outside the gene matches.

The chain has TRBV6-6 and TRBJ1-3; 9 nucleotides agree with TRBD1. The CDR3 has 16 amino acids. J gave up 10 bases and V 6 bases, and 16 bases lay outside the gene matches. Per the germline V gene, CDR1 is MNHNY and CDR2 is SVGAGI (reference sequence). The CDR3 here is CASSQNGTGWRITIYF. The DNA for the CDR3 is TGTGCCAGCAGCCAAAACGGGACAGGGTGGAGAATTACCATATATTTT.

The rearrangement links TRBV28 to TRBJ1-5; no firm D call. V dropped 8 bases and J dropped 3 bases, with 14 bases sitting between them. This CDR3 spans 14 amino acids. CDR1 is MDHEN, CDR2 SYDVKM, per germline. CDR3 in DNA: TGTGCCAGCGGCGGCAGCCCTTCCAATCAGCCCCAGCATTTT. As protein: CASGGSPSNQPQHF.

This clone was detected a few times. The chain couples TRBV19 to TRBJ2-7, with D perhaps matching TRBD1 (5 bases). V was trimmed by 3 bases and J by 2 bases, leaving 11 bases between them. The CDR3 runs 14 residues. CDR1 is LNHDA, CDR2 SQIVND, per germline (reference sequence). For the CDR3, the DNA is TGTGCCAGTAGTATGAAGGACACCCCCTACGAGCAGTACTTC. Protein product: CASSMKDTPYEQYF.

CDR3 in DNA: TGTGCCACCAGGGACAGGGGAGTTAATCAGCCCCAGCATTTT. This gives the protein CATRDRGVNQPQHF. The chain couples TRBV10-3 to TRBJ1-5; 10 bases fit TRBD1. The CDR3 extends over 14 amino acids. CDR1 is ENHRY, CDR2 SYGVKD, per germline. The junction had 7 bases not matched to a gene; V was cut back by 10 bases and J by 4 bases.

The chain uses TRBV25-1 and TRBJ1-1, with unresolved D. Germline CDR1 MGHDK, CDR2 SYGVNS. The V end was cut by 8 bases, the J end by 0 bases, with 4 bases between. The CDR3 totals 11 residues. CDR3 bases: TGTGCCAGCTTAATGAACACTGAAGCTTTCTTT. Translated: CASLMNTEAFF.

The chain is built from TRBV7-2 and TRBJ2-1, with D possibly being TRBD2 (5 bases). The CDR3 is 14 amino acids. The V end lost 1 base, the J end lost 9 bases, and 13 bases lay between the germline ends. Germline V lookup: CDR1 SGHTA, CDR2 FQGNSA. CDR3 protein: CASSLVGPEGEQFF. CDR3 in DNA: TGTGCCAGCAGCTTAGTAGGGCCCGAGGGTGAGCAGTTCTTC.

This clone has just one count. The genes are TRBV18 and TRBJ1-5, with 8 bases fitting TRBD1. The CDR3 spans 15 residues. CDR1 and CDR2 (germline): KGHSH, LQKENI. After removal of 1 base from V and 5 bases from J, the junction contained 4 bases not matched to a gene. CDR3 amino acids: CASSPRTGFDQPQHF. CDR3 bases: TGTGCCAGCTCACCACGGACAGGGTTCGATCAGCCCCAGCATTTT. Looking up the rest from reference TRBV18 and TRBJ1-5 gives the full variable domain: NAGVMQNPRHLVRRRGQEARLRCSPMKGHSHVYWYRQLPEEGLKFMVYLQKENIIDESGMPKERFSAEFPKEGPSILRIQQVVRGDSAAYFCASSPRTGFDQPQHFGDGTRLSIL.

The gene calls are TRBV4-2 and TRBJ2-7, with TRBD2 matching 7 bases. This CDR3 has 14 amino acids. Germline V gives CDR1 LGHNA, CDR2 YNFKEQ. Trimming removed 4 bases from V and 0 bases from J; junction bases left unmatched: 3. The CDR3 loop is CASSPSGSSYEQYF. The CDR3 DNA is TGTGCCAGCAGCCCTAGCGGCAGCTCCTACGAGCAGTACTTC.

J is TRBJ1-4 and V is TRBV7-3; no reliable D call. Germline-derived CDR1 and CDR2 are SGHTA and FQGTGA. The CDR3 has 13 residues. V was trimmed by 0 bases and J by 7 bases, leaving 6 bases between them. The CDR3 coding sequence is TGTGCCAGCAGCTTAACCCCCAGTGAAAAACTGTTTTTT. Protein product: CASSLTPSEKLFF.

The chain couples TRBV27 to TRBJ2-1; possibly TRBD2 for D (5 bases). Looked up from germline, CDR1 is MNHEY and CDR2 is SMNVEV (reference sequence). This CDR3 is built from 15 residues. Trimming pared 6 bases from V and 2 bases from J, leaving 14 bases between. The CDR3 sequence: CASSPSGLTYNEQFF. CDR3 coding DNA: TGTGCCAGCAGCCCGAGCGGTCTTACCTACAATGAGCAGTTCTTC.

The CDR3 loop reads CASSLTLNTGELFF. The CDR3, as DNA: TGTGCCAGCAGCTTAACCCTGAACACCGGGGAGCTGTTTTTT. The chain carries TRBV7-6 and TRBJ2-2, with unresolved D. This CDR3 spans 14 amino acids. Germline V gives CDR1 SGHVS, CDR2 FNYEAQ. Deletions cut 2 bases from V and 1 base from J, with 5 bases between.

The rearrangement links TRBV5-4 to TRBJ2-5; 11 bases align to TRBD2. Germline V gene lookup returns CDR1 SGHNT and CDR2 YYREEE (reference sequence). V dropped 6 bases and J dropped 2; count of bases not matched to a gene: 6. The CDR3 runs 15 residues. The CDR3 protein is CASTMGLAEQETQYF. In nucleotides, the CDR3 is TGTGCCAGCACTATGGGACTAGCGGAGCAAGAGACCCAGTACTTC. The full variable domain, in which reference TRBV5-4 and TRBJ2-5 provide the parts outside the CDR3, is ETGVTQSPTHLIKTRGQQVTLRCSSQSGHNTVSWYQQALGQGPQFIFQYYREEENGRGNFPPRFSGLQFPNYSSELNVNALELDDSALYLCASTMGLAEQETQYFGPGTRLLVL.